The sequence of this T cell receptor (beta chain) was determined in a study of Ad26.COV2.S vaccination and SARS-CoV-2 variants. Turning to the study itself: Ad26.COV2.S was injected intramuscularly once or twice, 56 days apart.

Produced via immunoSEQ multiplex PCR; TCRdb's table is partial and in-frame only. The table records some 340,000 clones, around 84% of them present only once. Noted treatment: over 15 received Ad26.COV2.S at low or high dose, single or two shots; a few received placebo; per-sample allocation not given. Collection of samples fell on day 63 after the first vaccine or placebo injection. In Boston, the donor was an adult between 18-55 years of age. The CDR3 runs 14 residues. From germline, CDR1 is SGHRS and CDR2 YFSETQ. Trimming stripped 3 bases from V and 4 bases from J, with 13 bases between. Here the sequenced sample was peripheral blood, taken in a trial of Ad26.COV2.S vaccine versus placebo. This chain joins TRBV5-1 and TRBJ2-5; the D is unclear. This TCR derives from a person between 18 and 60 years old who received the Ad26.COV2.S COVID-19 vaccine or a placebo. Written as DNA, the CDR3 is TGCGCCAGCAGCTCCCTTCCTGTTGGAGAGACCCAGTACTTC. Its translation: CASSSLPVGETQYF.